The 10 T cell receptor beta chains below come from one sample, sequenced in a study of T cell clones after liver transplantation. The protocol was immunoSEQ multiplex PCR, while the TCRdb copy is restricted to in-frame clones and leaves out a portion. This sample has around 51,000 clones; about nine tenths occur once, and the top ten carry approximately 15%. The sequencing used CD8+ T cells from blood, collected 12 months after liver transplant. The source is a human patient who received a liver transplant. The graft donor may account for some of the T cells.

The genes are TRBV27 and TRBJ1-2; 7 bases fit TRBD1. Germline V gene data show CDR1 as MNHEY and CDR2 as SMNVEV (reference sequence). After removal of 7 bases from V and 0 bases from J, the junction contained 14 bases not matched to a gene. The CDR3 extends over 17 amino acids. DNA of the CDR3: TGTGCCAGCACCTTTTCGACTAATCAGGGGGCTAACTATGGCTACACCTTC. Translating it yields CASTFSTNQGANYGYTF.

The chain joins TRBV7-9 to TRBJ1-5; D is undetermined. The CDR3 is 13 amino acids. The V gene lost 3 bases and the J gene lost 9 bases, with 12 bases spanning the gap. The germline V gene encodes CDR1 SEHNR and CDR2 FQNEAQ (reference sequence). This chain's CDR3 is CASSFKREWPQHF. The CDR3 DNA follows: TGTGCCAGCAGCTTCAAACGGGAATGGCCCCAGCATTTT.

The V call is TRBV5-1, the J call TRBJ2-7; unclear D gene. The germline gives CDR1 SGHRS, CDR2 YFSETQ. V was cut by 3 bases and J by 2 bases, with 9 bases left in between. The CDR3 spans 13 residues. CDR3 nucleotide sequence: TGCGCCAGCAGCTACGGTTCCCCCTACGAGCAGTACTTC. Its protein product is CASSYGSPYEQYF.

The chain recombines TRBV19 with TRBJ1-2; no firm D call. The length of the CDR3 is 12 residues. Germline loops: CDR1 LNHDA, CDR2 SQIVND (reference sequence). V dropped 11 bases and J dropped 4 bases, with 14 bases sitting between them. The CDR3 spells CASKVGVYGYTF. As DNA, the CDR3 is TGTGCCTCCAAGGTCGGAGTCTATGGCTACACCTTC.

The chain is built from TRBV4-1 and TRBJ2-1, with D unresolved. CDR3 length: 15 residues. The V end lost 4 bases, the J end lost 3 bases, and 13 bases lay between the germline ends. In germline, CDR1 is MGHRA, CDR2 YSYEKL. The CDR3 region is CASSLVHEIYNEQFF. In DNA, the CDR3 is TGCGCCAGCAGCCTAGTTCACGAAATCTACAATGAGCAGTTCTTC.

This clone is labeled large. This rearrangement joins TRBV28 to TRBJ2-2, with 12 bases that match TRBD2. V shed 6 bases and J 7 bases; nucleotides not matched to a gene: 6. Per germline, CDR1 MDHEN and CDR2 SYDVKM. There are 15 residues in the CDR3. The CDR3 DNA follows: TGTGCCAGCAGATCGACTAGCGGGAGTTTCGGGGAGCTGTTTTTT. Encoded protein: CASRSTSGSFGELFF.

This sequence joins TRBV19 and TRBJ2-7; a weak D match, TRBD1 (7 bases). The CDR3 sequence is 15 residues long. The germline gives CDR1 LNHDA, CDR2 SQIVND (reference sequence). V gave up 2 bases and J gave up 2 bases, with 13 bases separating them. CDR3 bases: TGTGCCAGTAGTATAAGTACAGGGGAGGCCTACGAGCAGTACTTC. Translation gives CASSISTGEAYEQYF.

The chain uses TRBV27 and TRBJ2-2; 7 bases are shared with TRBD2. Germline V gene lookup returns CDR1 MNHEY and CDR2 SMNVEV (reference sequence). The CDR3 is 16 amino acids. With 4 bases clipped from V and 1 base from J, the junction kept 6 bases outside the gene matches. The chain's CDR3 is CASSSLSSGNTGELFF. The CDR3 DNA is TGTGCCAGCAGTTCTCTCTCTAGCGGGAACACCGGGGAGCTGTTTTTT.

This chain links TRBV28 with TRBJ2-7; possibly TRBD1 for D (5 bases). This CDR3 spans 14 amino acids. V was trimmed by 6 bases and J by 6 bases, leaving 18 bases between them. Per germline, CDR1 MDHEN and CDR2 SYDVKM. The CDR3 spells CASSPKLGQGEQYF. The DNA of the CDR3 is TGTGCCAGCAGCCCCAAGCTGGGGCAGGGCGAGCAGTACTTC. The whole variable domain, remainder taken from reference TRBV28 and TRBJ2-7, is DVKVTQSSRYLVKRTGEKVFLECVQDMDHENMFWYRQDPGLGLRLIYFSYDVKMKEKGDIPEGYSVSREKKERFSLILESASTNQTSMYLCASSPKLGQGEQYFGPGTRLTVT.

The V and J genes are TRBV28 and TRBJ2-1; the D is unclear. The CDR3 runs to 13 residues. CDR1 MDHEN and CDR2 SYDVKM come from the germline V gene. V lost 3 bases to trimming and J lost 4 bases, with 7 bases between them. CDR3 region: CASSLVGYNEQFF. CDR3 DNA sequence: TGTGCCAGCAGTTTGGTGGGGTACAATGAGCAGTTCTTC.